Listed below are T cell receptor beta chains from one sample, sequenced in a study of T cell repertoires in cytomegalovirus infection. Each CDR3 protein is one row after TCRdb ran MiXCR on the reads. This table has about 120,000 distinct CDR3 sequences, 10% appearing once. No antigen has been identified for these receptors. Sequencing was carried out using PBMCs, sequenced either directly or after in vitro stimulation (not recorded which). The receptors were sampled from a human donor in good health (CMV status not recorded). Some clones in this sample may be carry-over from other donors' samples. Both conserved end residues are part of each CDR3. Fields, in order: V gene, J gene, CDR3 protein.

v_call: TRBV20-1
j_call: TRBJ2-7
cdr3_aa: CSARSGLAGASEQYF

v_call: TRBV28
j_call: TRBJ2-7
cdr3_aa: CASSLILAGTYEQYF

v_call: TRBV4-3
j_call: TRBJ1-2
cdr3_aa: CASGQGTSGYTF

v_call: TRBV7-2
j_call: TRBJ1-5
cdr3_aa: CASSPGYSNQPQHF

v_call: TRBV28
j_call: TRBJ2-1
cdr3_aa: CASRTFGGDEQFF

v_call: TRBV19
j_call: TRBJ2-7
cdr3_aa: CASSREGAASYEQYF

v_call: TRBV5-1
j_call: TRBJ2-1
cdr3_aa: CASSLEALAEYNEQFF

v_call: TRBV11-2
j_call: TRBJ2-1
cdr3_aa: CASSLADPLATTWYNEQFF

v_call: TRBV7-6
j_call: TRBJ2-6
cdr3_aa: CASSPTASSGANVLTF

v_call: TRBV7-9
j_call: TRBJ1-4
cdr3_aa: CASSLGKQGEKLFF

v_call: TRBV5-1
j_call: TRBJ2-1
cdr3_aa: CASRGQPTPGNEQFF

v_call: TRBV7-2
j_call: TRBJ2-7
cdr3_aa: CASGIMAGEQYF

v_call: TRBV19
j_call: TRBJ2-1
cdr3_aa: CASGTTSYNEQFF

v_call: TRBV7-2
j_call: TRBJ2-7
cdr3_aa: CASSLEMGWTRSSYEQYF

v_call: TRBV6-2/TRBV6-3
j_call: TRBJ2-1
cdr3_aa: CASSYGTAYNEQFF

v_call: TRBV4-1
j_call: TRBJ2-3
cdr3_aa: CASSLRTSGGADTQYF

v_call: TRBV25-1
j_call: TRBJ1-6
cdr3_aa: CASTGLGAANSPLHF

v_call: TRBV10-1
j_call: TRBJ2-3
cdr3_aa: CASSELRTDTQYF

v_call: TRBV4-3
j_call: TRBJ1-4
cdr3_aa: CASSQGTGGWLFF

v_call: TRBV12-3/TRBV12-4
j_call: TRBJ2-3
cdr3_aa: CASSLPVRGDTQYF

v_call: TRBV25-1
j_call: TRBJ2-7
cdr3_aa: CASSALPSRGEQYF

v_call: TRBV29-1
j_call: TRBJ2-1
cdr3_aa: CSVEDRLGQGARFEQFF

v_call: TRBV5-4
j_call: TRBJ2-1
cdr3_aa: CASSFGGSNEQFF

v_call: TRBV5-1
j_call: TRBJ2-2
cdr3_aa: CASSSPTVVTGELFF